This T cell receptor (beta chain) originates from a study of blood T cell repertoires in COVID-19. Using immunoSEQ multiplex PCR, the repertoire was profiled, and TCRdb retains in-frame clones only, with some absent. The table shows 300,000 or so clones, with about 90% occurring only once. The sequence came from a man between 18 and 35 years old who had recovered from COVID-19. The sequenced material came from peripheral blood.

The CDR3 DNA is TGTGCCAGCAGTGAAGGTAGCCACGAGCAGTACTTC. Translated, it gives CASSEGSHEQYF. The gene calls are TRBV2 and TRBJ2-7; no clear D gene. This CDR3 comprises 12 residues. Germline V gene sequence: CDR1 SNHLY, CDR2 FYNNEI. The germline V and J ends were trimmed by 1 base and 5 bases, with 6 bases remaining between them.